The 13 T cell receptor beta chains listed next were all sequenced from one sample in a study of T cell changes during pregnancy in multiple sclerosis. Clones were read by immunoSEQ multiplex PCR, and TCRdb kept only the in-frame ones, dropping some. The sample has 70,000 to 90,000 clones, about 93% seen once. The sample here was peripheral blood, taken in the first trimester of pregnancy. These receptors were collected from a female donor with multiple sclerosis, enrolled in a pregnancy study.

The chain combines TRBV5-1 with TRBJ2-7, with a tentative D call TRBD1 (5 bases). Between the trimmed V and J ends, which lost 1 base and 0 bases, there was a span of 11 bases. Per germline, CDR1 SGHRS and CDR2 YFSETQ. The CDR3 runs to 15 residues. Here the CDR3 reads CASSLNRPSSYEQYF. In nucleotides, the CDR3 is TGCGCCAGCAGCTTGAACAGGCCCAGCTCCTACGAGCAGTACTTC.

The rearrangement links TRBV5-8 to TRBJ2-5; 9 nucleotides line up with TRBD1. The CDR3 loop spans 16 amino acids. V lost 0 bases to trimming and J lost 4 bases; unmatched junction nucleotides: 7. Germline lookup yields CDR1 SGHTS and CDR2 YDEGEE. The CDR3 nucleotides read TGTGCCAGCAGCTTGGGCGAACAGGGGGCCGGAGAGACCCAGTACTTC. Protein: CASSLGEQGAGETQYF.

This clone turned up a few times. The CDR3 DNA sequence: TGTGCCATCACGACAAAACGAAATGAAAAACTGTTTTTT. Its protein product is CAITTKRNEKLFF. The chain has TRBV6-1 and TRBJ1-4; D uncertain. The CDR3 loop spans 13 amino acids. V was trimmed by 10 bases and J by 5 bases, leaving 14 bases between them. The V gene's germline CDR1 is MNHNS and CDR2 SASEGT.

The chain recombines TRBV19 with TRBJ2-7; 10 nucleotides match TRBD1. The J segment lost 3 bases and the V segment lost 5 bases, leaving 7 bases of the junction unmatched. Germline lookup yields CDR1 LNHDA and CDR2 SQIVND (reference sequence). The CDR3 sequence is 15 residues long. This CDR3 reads CASSGPGQGIYEQYF. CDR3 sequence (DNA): TGTGCCAGTAGTGGACCGGGACAGGGGATCTACGAGCAGTACTTC. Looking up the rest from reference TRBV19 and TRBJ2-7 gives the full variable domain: DGGITQSPKYLFRKEGQNVTLSCEQNLNHDAMYWYRQDPGQGLRLIYYSQIVNDFQKGDIAEGYSVSREKKESFPLTVTSAQKNPTAFYLCASSGPGQGIYEQYFGPGTRLTVT.

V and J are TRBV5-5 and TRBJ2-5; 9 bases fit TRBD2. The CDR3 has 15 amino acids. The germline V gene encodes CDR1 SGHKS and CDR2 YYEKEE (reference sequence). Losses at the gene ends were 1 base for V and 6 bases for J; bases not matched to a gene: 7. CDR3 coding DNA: TGTGCCAGCAGCTTGAGTAGCGGGGGAATTAAGACCCAGTACTTC. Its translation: CASSLSSGGIKTQYF.

This CDR3 is CASSDNRVGEKLFF. CDR3 nucleotide sequence: TGTGCCAGCAGCGACAACAGGGTGGGGGAAAAACTGTTTTTT. The V call is TRBV7-9, the J call TRBJ1-4; tentatively, D is TRBD1 (6 bases). V lost 5 bases to trimming and J lost 8 bases, with 15 bases between them. Germline V gene sequence: CDR1 SEHNR, CDR2 FQNEAQ (reference sequence). The CDR3 sequence is 14 residues long.

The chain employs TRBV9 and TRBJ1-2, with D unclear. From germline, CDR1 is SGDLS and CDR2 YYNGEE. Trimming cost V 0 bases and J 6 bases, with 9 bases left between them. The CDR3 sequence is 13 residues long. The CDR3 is CASSVAGLNGYTF. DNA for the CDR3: TGTGCCAGCAGCGTAGCCGGTTTGAATGGCTACACCTTC.

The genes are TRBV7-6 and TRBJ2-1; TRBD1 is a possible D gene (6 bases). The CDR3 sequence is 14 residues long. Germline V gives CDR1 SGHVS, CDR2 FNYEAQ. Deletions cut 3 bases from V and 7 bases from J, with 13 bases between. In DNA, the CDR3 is TGTGCCAGCAGCTTCTACCGGGACAATAATGAGCAGTTCTTC. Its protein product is CASSFYRDNNEQFF.

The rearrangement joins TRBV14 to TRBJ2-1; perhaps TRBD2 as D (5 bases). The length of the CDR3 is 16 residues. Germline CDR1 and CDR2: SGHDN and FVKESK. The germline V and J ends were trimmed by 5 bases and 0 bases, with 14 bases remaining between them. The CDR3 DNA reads TGTGCCAGCAGCACCTTAGCGTCTAGCTCCTACAATGAGCAGTTCTTC. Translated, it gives CASSTLASSSYNEQFF. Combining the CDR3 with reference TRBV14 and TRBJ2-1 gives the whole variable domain EAGVTQFPSHSVIEKGQTVTLRCDPISGHDNLYWYRRVMGKEIKFLLHFVKESKQDESGMPNNRFLAERTGGTYSTLKVQPAELEDSGVYFCASSTLASSSYNEQFFGPGTRLTVL.

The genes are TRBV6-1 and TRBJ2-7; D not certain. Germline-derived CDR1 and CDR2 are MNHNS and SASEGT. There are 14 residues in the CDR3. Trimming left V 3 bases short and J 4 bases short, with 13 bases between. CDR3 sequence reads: CASSEKMPTYEQYF. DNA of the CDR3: TGTGCCAGCAGTGAGAAGATGCCGACTTACGAGCAGTACTTC.

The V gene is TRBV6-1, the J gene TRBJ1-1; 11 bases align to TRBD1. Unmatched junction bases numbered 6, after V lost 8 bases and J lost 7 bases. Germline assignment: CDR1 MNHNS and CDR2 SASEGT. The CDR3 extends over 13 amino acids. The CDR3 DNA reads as TGTGCCAGCCTTAGGGACAGGGGGGTTGAAGCTTTCTTT. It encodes CASLRDRGVEAFF.

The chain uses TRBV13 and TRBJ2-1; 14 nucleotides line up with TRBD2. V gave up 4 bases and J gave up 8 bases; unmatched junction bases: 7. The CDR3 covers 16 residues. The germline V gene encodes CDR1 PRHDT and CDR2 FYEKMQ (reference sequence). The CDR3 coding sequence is TGTGCCAGCAGCTCCCGACTAGCGGGGGGGCGGGATGAGCAGTTCTTC. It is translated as CASSSRLAGGRDEQFF.

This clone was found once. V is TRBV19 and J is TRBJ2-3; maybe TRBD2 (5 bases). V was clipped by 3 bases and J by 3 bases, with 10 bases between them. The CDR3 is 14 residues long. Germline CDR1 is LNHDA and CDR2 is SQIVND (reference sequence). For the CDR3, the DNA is TGTGCCAGTAGTATCGGCGGACTTACAGATACGCAGTATTTT. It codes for CASSIGGLTDTQYF.